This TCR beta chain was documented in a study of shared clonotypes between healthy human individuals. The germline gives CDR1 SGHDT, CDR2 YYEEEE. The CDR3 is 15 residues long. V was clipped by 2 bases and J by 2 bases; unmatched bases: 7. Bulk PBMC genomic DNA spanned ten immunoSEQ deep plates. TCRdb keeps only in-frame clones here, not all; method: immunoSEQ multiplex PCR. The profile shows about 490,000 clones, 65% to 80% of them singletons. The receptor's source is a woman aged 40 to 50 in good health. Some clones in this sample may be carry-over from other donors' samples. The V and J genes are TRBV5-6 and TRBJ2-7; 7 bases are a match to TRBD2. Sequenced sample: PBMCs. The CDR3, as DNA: TGTGCCAGCAGCTTTCGACTAGCCCAAGCCTACGAGCAGTACTTC. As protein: CASSFRLAQAYEQYF.